The 27 T cell receptor beta chains below all came from one sample that was sequenced in a study of monozygotic twins with inflammatory bowel disease. TCRdb reprocessed the 5' RACE reads and keeps a single row for each CDR3 protein, giving no DNA. Its clone listing holds 400,000 or so distinct CDR3 sequences. The sample was blood. Receptor source: a human donor with ulcerative colitis or Crohn's disease, or a healthy co-twin of an affected twin (not recorded which).

This chain connects TRBV15 to TRBJ2-7. CDR3 size: 14 residues. Germline loops: CDR1 LNHNV, CDR2 YYDKDF (reference sequence). The CDR3 protein is CATSKTGGPYEQYF.

The genes are TRBV11-1 and TRBJ2-2. Germline CDR1 reads SGHAT; CDR2 reads FQDESV (reference sequence). This CDR3 is 13 amino acids long. CDR3 in amino acids: CASSFEETGELFF.

V gene TRBV11-2 combines with J gene TRBJ2-7. Germline V lookup: CDR1 SGHAT, CDR2 FQNNGV. The CDR3 has 16 amino acids. CDR3 amino acids: CASSSHDMVEYYEQYF.

The chain employs TRBV6-5 and TRBJ2-3; TCRdb's assignment of TRBD1 cannot be checked, as there is no DNA. The length of the CDR3 is 15 residues. Germline CDR1 is MNHEY and CDR2 is SVGAGI. CDR3 region: CASSYLRGGTDTQYF.

This chain joins TRBV7-2 and TRBJ1-2; TCRdb's D call, TRBD1, is unchecked because there is no DNA. CDR1 and CDR2 from the germline V gene are SGHTA and FQGNSA. The CDR3 runs 17 residues. The CDR3 loop reads CASSPRQRANTNYGYTF.

The chain employs TRBV5-6 and TRBJ2-1. CDR3 length equals 11 residues. Germline CDR1 and CDR2: SGHDT and YYEEEE. The CDR3 spells CASSSQHEQFF.

The CDR3 here is CASSLTGDRYEHYF. The V and J genes are TRBV5-1 and TRBJ2-7; TCRdb's D gene call, TRBD1, goes unchecked for lack of DNA. This CDR3 has 14 amino acids. Per the germline V gene, CDR1 is SGHRS and CDR2 is YFSETQ.

This chain uses TRBV11-2 with TRBJ2-5; TCRdb designates TRBD1, a call that cannot be tested without DNA. This CDR3 region has 17 residues. The germline V gene has CDR1 SGHAT and CDR2 FQNNGV. CDR3: CASSLGQPLGARETQYF.

CDR3 in amino acids: CASSLGGVLTDTQYF. This chain joins TRBV7-2 and TRBJ2-3; the D gene TCRdb calls, TRBD1, cannot be checked with no DNA. The CDR3 consists of 15 residues. CDR1 and CDR2 (germline): SGHTA, FQGNSA.

The J gene is TRBJ2-4, the V gene TRBV6-2 or TRBV6-3; TCRdb's D call, TRBD2, is unchecked because there is no DNA. The CDR3 sequence is 16 residues long. Germline V lookup: CDR1 MNHEY, CDR2 SVGEGT. This CDR3 is CASSYSSSPGKNIQYF.

This chain joins TRBV7-8 and TRBJ2-7; TCRdb calls TRBD1, which cannot be checked without DNA. The CDR3 consists of 15 residues. CDR1 and CDR2 from the germline V gene are SGHVS and FQNEAQ. The CDR3: CASSSTGGPSYEQYF.

This chain uses TRBV4-1 with TRBJ2-4; TCRdb designates TRBD1, a call that cannot be tested without DNA. Germline V gene sequence: CDR1 MGHRA, CDR2 YSYEKL. The CDR3 is 19 residues long. The CDR3 here is CASSPWGQSTDLAKNIQYF.

V is TRBV20-1 and J is TRBJ2-1; TCRdb designates TRBD2, a call that cannot be tested without DNA. This CDR3 comprises 16 residues. Germline-derived CDR1 and CDR2 are DFQATT and SNEGSKA (reference sequence). CDR3 loop: CSAKVGLAASYNEQFF.

The chain carries TRBV2 and TRBJ2-4. This CDR3 is built from 13 residues. Germline V gene sequence: CDR1 SNHLY, CDR2 FYNNEI. Here the CDR3 reads CASSEPGQNIQYF.

This rearrangement joins TRBV20-1 to TRBJ2-3; TCRdb's D gene call, TRBD2, goes unchecked for lack of DNA. CDR1 is DFQATT and CDR2 is SNEGSKA in the germline V gene (reference sequence). The CDR3 is made up of 19 amino acids. The CDR3 reads CSAAVILAGGPGSTDTQYF.

V is TRBV30 and J is TRBJ2-7; TCRdb reports TRBD1, a call that lacks DNA to check it against. From germline, CDR1 is GTSNPN and CDR2 SVGIG (reference sequence). The CDR3 runs 13 residues. The CDR3: CAWSRDPSSEQYF.

The rearrangement joins TRBV7-2 to TRBJ2-7. Germline V gives CDR1 SGHTA, CDR2 FQGNSA. The CDR3 runs 13 residues. The CDR3 sequence is CASSSERPYEQYF.

The rearrangement uses TRBV5-4 and TRBJ2-1; the D call of TRBD2 rests on TCRdb alone, since no DNA is present to check it. Per germline, CDR1 SGHNT and CDR2 YYREEE (reference sequence). This CDR3 comprises 16 residues. The CDR3 here is CASSSGLAGGRNEQFF.

This chain links TRBV7-2 with TRBJ2-5. The length of the CDR3 is 13 residues. Germline CDR1 SGHTA, CDR2 FQGNSA. CDR3 sequence reads: CASSLESGETQYF.

The chain is built from TRBV4-2 and TRBJ1-2; TCRdb returns TRBD1, unconfirmable since there is no DNA. The germline gives CDR1 LGHNA, CDR2 YNFKEQ. This CDR3 spans 14 amino acids. The chain's CDR3 is CASSQDLRDAGYTF.

The genes are TRBV6-1 and TRBJ1-5. Germline loops: CDR1 MNHNS, CDR2 SASEGT. The length of the CDR3 is 13 residues. The CDR3 loop reads CASSEPWNQPQHF.

This chain links TRBV7-2 with TRBJ2-1; TCRdb indicates TRBD2, and absent DNA this call remains unverified. The CDR3 is 12 amino acids. Per the germline V gene, CDR1 is SGHTA and CDR2 is FQGNSA. The CDR3 sequence: CASSPTSGRAVF. The whole variable domain, filled in from reference TRBV7-2 and TRBJ2-1, reads GAGVSQSPSNKVTEKGKDVELRCDPISGHTALYWYRQSLGQGLEFLIYFQGNSAPDKSGLPSDRFSAERTGGSVSTLTIQRTQQEDSAVYLCASSPTSGRAVFGPGTRLTVL.

This sequence joins TRBV7-9 and TRBJ1-2; TCRdb indicates TRBD1, and absent DNA this call remains unverified. The CDR3 loop spans 14 amino acids. The germline gives CDR1 SEHNR, CDR2 FQNEAQ (reference sequence). This chain's CDR3 is CASSLASRPEGYTF. The variable domain in full, completed from reference TRBV7-9 and TRBJ1-2, reads DTGVSQNPRHKITKRGQNVTFRCDPISEHNRLYWYRQTLGQGPEFLTYFQNEAQLEKSRLLSDRFSAERPKGSFSTLEIQRTEQGDSAMYLCASSLASRPEGYTFGSGTRLTVV.

CDR3 protein: CASSLPGTIRTEAFF. The chain has TRBV12-3 or TRBV12-4 and TRBJ1-1; TCRdb lists TRBD1, though no DNA is available to test this call. The CDR3 runs 15 residues.

The genes are TRBV6-2 or TRBV6-3 and TRBJ2-1; the TRBD2 assignment by TCRdb is unverifiable without DNA. CDR1 MNHEY and CDR2 SVGEGT come from the germline V gene. The CDR3 contains 14 residues. The CDR3 loop is CASLLAGVHNEQFF.

The rearrangement links TRBV5-5 to TRBJ2-1; TCRdb proposes TRBD2, but this gene call is untestable without DNA. From germline, CDR1 is SGHKS and CDR2 YYEKEE (reference sequence). The CDR3 totals 16 residues. This chain's CDR3 is CASSPRASGIYNEQFF.

The chain joins TRBV5-1 to TRBJ2-1; TCRdb outputs TRBD2, but without DNA this stays unchecked. Germline values: CDR1 SGHRS, CDR2 YFSETQ. The CDR3 has 18 amino acids. The CDR3 is CASSFLAGGPGTYNEQFF.